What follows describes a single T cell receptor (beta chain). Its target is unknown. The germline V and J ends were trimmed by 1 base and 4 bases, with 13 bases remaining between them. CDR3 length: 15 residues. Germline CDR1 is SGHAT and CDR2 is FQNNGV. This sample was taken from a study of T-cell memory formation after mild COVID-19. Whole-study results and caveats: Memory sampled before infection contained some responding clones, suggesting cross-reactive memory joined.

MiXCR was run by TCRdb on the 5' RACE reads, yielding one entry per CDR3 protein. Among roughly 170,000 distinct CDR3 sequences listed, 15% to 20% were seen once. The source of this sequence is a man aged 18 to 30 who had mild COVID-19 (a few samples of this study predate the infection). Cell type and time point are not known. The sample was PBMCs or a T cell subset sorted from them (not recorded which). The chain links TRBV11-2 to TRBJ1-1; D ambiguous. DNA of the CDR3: TGTGCCAGCAGCTTAGGGAGAGTGAGGGCCACTGAAGCTTTCTTT. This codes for CASSLGRVRATEAFF.